A selection of T cell receptor beta chains follows, all from one sample in a study of metastatic and nonmetastatic thyroid tumors. TCRdb re-called clones via MiXCR from the PCR reads. The sample shows more than 15,000 clones, roughly 15% of them seen only once. The sequenced material came from blood. The receptors derive from a male donor with papillary thyroid cancer or a benign thyroid nodule (not recorded which). Some clones in this sample may be carry-over from other donors' samples. Each CDR3 is given with its conserved first and last residue. A D gene is named only where the DNA matches it firmly. Clone size is stated in some rows and not others, as once, few, many or a class when expanded.

d_gene: -
abundance: -
j_gene: TRBJ1-1
len: 15
v_gene: TRBV20-1
CDR3aa: CSARAGTNLWTEAFF
CDR3nt: TGCAGTGCTAGGGCCGGGACTAATCTTTGGACTGAAGCTTTCTTT

d_gene: TRBD1
abundance: many
j_gene: TRBJ2-7
len: 17
v_gene: TRBV5-4
CDR3aa: CASSLGPWTGGADEQYF
CDR3nt: TGTGCCAGCAGCTTGGGGCCTTGGACAGGGGGCGCGGACGAGCAGTACTTC

d_gene: -
abundance: many
j_gene: TRBJ2-7
len: 14
v_gene: TRBV6-2/TRBV6-3
CDR3aa: CASTFTYGPYEQYF
CDR3nt: TGTGCCAGCACGTTTACGTACGGGCCCTACGAGCAGTACTTC

d_gene: -
abundance: many
j_gene: TRBJ1-6
len: 15
v_gene: TRBV7-9
CDR3aa: CASSLSDRYNSPLHF
CDR3nt: TGTGCCAGCAGCTTATCGGACAGATATAATTCACCCCTCCACTTT

d_gene: -
abundance: many
j_gene: TRBJ2-3
len: 14
v_gene: TRBV19
CDR3aa: CASSVRQGSDTQYF
CDR3nt: TGTGCCAGTAGTGTCCGCCAGGGTTCAGATACGCAGTATTTT

d_gene: -
abundance: -
j_gene: TRBJ1-4
len: 14
v_gene: TRBV11-3
CDR3aa: CASSSATENEKLFF
CDR3nt: TGTGCCAGCAGCTCCGCGACCGAAAATGAAAAACTGTTTTTT

d_gene: -
abundance: many
j_gene: TRBJ2-5
len: 13
v_gene: TRBV5-1
CDR3aa: CASSLAREETQYF
CDR3nt: TGCGCCAGCAGCTTGGCCCGGGAGGAGACCCAGTACTTC

d_gene: -
abundance: many
j_gene: TRBJ2-7
len: 16
v_gene: TRBV20-1
CDR3aa: CSAPEIRGSSGNEQYF
CDR3nt: TGCAGTGCCCCGGAGATTCGAGGAAGTAGCGGTAACGAGCAGTACTTC

d_gene: -
abundance: many
j_gene: TRBJ2-1
len: 15
v_gene: TRBV27
CDR3aa: CASSFTGAFYNEQFF
CDR3nt: TGTGCCAGCAGTTTCACGGGGGCGTTCTACAATGAGCAGTTCTTC

d_gene: TRBD2
abundance: many
j_gene: TRBJ2-7
len: 20
v_gene: TRBV28
CDR3aa: CASSGYGGGLAGGIAYEQYF
CDR3nt: TGTGCCAGCAGCGGGTACGGGGGGGGACTAGCGGGAGGGATTGCCTACGAGCAGTACTTC

d_gene: -
abundance: many
j_gene: TRBJ2-7
len: 13
v_gene: TRBV6-1
CDR3aa: CASSKTGRYEQYF
CDR3nt: TGTGCCAGCAGTAAGACAGGTAGATACGAGCAGTACTTC

d_gene: -
abundance: many
j_gene: TRBJ1-4
len: 14
v_gene: TRBV6-1
CDR3aa: CASSGWAENEKLFF
CDR3nt: TGTGCCAGCAGTGGTTGGGCAGAGAATGAAAAACTGTTTTTT

d_gene: -
abundance: many
j_gene: TRBJ2-1
len: 17
v_gene: TRBV24-1
CDR3aa: CATSDWGGGRGYNEQFF
CDR3nt: TGTGCCACCAGTGATTGGGGTGGGGGACGGGGATACAATGAGCAGTTCTTC

d_gene: -
abundance: many
j_gene: TRBJ1-2
len: 12
v_gene: TRBV29-1
CDR3aa: CSVVFGDYGYTF
CDR3nt: TGCAGCGTCGTGTTTGGGGACTATGGCTACACCTTC

d_gene: TRBD2
abundance: many
j_gene: TRBJ2-7
len: 14
v_gene: TRBV19
CDR3aa: CASSTSGDLYEQYF
CDR3nt: TGTGCCAGTAGTACTAGCGGAGACCTCTACGAGCAGTACTTC

d_gene: TRBD2
abundance: many
j_gene: TRBJ2-1
len: 17
v_gene: TRBV7-6
CDR3aa: CASSSGLAGGTYNEQFF
CDR3nt: TGTGCCAGCAGCTCGGGACTAGCGGGAGGCACCTACAATGAGCAGTTCTTC

d_gene: -
abundance: many
j_gene: TRBJ2-7
len: 13
v_gene: TRBV6-1
CDR3aa: CASSEGEIYEQYF
CDR3nt: TGTGCCAGCAGTGAAGGGGAGATCTACGAGCAGTACTTC

d_gene: TRBD2
abundance: many
j_gene: TRBJ2-3
len: 16
v_gene: TRBV4-3
CDR3aa: CASSQSRGAGEDTQYF
CDR3nt: TGCGCCAGCAGCCAAAGTCGTGGAGCGGGAGAAGATACGCAGTATTTT

d_gene: TRBD2
abundance: many
j_gene: TRBJ2-1
len: 17
v_gene: TRBV28
CDR3aa: CASLGLAGGSSYNEQFF
CDR3nt: TGTGCCAGCCTAGGCCTAGCGGGAGGCAGCTCCTACAATGAGCAGTTCTTC

d_gene: -
abundance: many
j_gene: TRBJ2-3
len: 16
v_gene: TRBV6-1
CDR3aa: CASSEMGGAGTDTQYF
CDR3nt: TGTGCCAGCAGTGAAATGGGGGGCGCGGGCACAGATACGCAGTATTTT

d_gene: -
abundance: -
j_gene: TRBJ1-1
len: 14
v_gene: TRBV27
CDR3aa: CASSLAGVNTEAFF
CDR3nt: TGTGCCAGCAGTTTAGCAGGGGTGAACACTGAAGCTTTCTTT

d_gene: -
abundance: many
j_gene: TRBJ2-7
len: 15
v_gene: TRBV6-1
CDR3aa: CASSPVPGFRNEQYF
CDR3nt: TGTGCCAGCAGTCCGGTGCCTGGCTTTAGAAACGAGCAGTACTTC

d_gene: TRBD2
abundance: -
j_gene: TRBJ2-3
len: 20
v_gene: TRBV2
CDR3aa: CASSALSGSGWFTFTDTQYF
CDR3nt: TGTGCCAGCAGTGCCCTTTCGGGTAGCGGGTGGTTTACCTTCACAGATACGCAGTATTTT

d_gene: -
abundance: few
j_gene: TRBJ1-1
len: 13
v_gene: TRBV19
CDR3aa: CASRVGVNTEAFF
CDR3nt: TGTGCCAGCAGGGTTGGGGTGAACACTGAAGCTTTCTTT

d_gene: -
abundance: many
j_gene: TRBJ1-5
len: 11
v_gene: TRBV20-1
CDR3aa: CSARFGQPQHF
CDR3nt: TGCAGTGCTAGGTTCGGTCAGCCCCAGCATTTT

d_gene: -
abundance: many
j_gene: TRBJ2-6
len: 15
v_gene: TRBV12-3/TRBV12-4
CDR3aa: CASSLDISGANVLTF
CDR3nt: TGTGCCAGCAGTTTAGACATCTCGGGGGCCAACGTCCTGACTTTC

d_gene: TRBD2
abundance: -
j_gene: TRBJ2-2
len: 17
v_gene: TRBV20-1
CDR3aa: CSASGLAGGPGTEELLF
CDR3nt: TGCAGTGCTAGTGGTCTAGCGGGAGGCCCGGGTACCGAGGAGCTGCTTTTT

d_gene: TRBD1
abundance: many
j_gene: TRBJ1-1
len: 14
v_gene: TRBV18
CDR3aa: CASSPGTGLTEAFF
CDR3nt: TGTGCCAGCTCCCCAGGGACAGGGCTCACTGAAGCTTTCTTT

d_gene: TRBD1
abundance: medium-sized
j_gene: TRBJ1-2
len: 15
v_gene: TRBV5-8
CDR3aa: CASSPYRGRGEGYTF
CDR3nt: TGTGCCAGCAGCCCGTACAGGGGGCGAGGTGAGGGCTACACCTTC

d_gene: -
abundance: many
j_gene: TRBJ1-1
len: 14
v_gene: TRBV5-1
CDR3aa: CASSSGSMNTEAFF
CDR3nt: TGCGCCAGCAGCTCGGGGAGCATGAACACTGAAGCTTTCTTT

d_gene: -
abundance: many
j_gene: TRBJ2-7
len: 11
v_gene: TRBV6-1
CDR3aa: CASQESGEQYF
CDR3nt: TGTGCCAGCCAGGAGAGTGGCGAGCAGTACTTC

d_gene: -
abundance: medium-sized
j_gene: TRBJ1-1
len: 16
v_gene: TRBV11-2
CDR3aa: CASSREEDTANTEAFF
CDR3nt: TGTGCCAGCAGCCGTGAAGAAGACACAGCGAACACTGAAGCTTTCTTT

d_gene: TRBD1
abundance: once
j_gene: TRBJ2-3
len: 15
v_gene: TRBV9
CDR3aa: CASTSRDRATDTQYF
CDR3nt: TGTGCCAGCACCTCTAGGGACAGGGCCACAGATACGCAGTATTTT

d_gene: -
abundance: many
j_gene: TRBJ1-6
len: 18
v_gene: TRBV18
CDR3aa: CASSPFVGQGKFNSPLHF
CDR3nt: TGTGCCAGCTCACCGTTCGTGGGGCAGGGGAAGTTTAATTCACCCCTCCACTTT

d_gene: TRBD2
abundance: many
j_gene: TRBJ2-7
len: 16
v_gene: TRBV10-2
CDR3aa: CASTTGTSGSFYEQYF
CDR3nt: TGCGCCAGCACTACGGGGACTAGCGGGAGTTTCTACGAGCAGTACTTC

d_gene: TRBD1
abundance: many
j_gene: TRBJ1-5
len: 15
v_gene: TRBV6-2/TRBV6-3
CDR3aa: CASSVLGQANQPQHF
CDR3nt: TGTGCCAGCAGTGTACTTGGACAGGCGAATCAGCCCCAGCATTTT

d_gene: -
abundance: many
j_gene: TRBJ2-5
len: 14
v_gene: TRBV5-1
CDR3aa: CASSLVQQQETQYF
CDR3nt: TGCGCCAGCAGCTTGGTTCAACAGCAAGAGACCCAGTACTTC

d_gene: -
abundance: many
j_gene: TRBJ1-4
len: 13
v_gene: TRBV12-3/TRBV12-4
CDR3aa: CASSLGGGEKLFF
CDR3nt: TGTGCCAGCAGCCTAGGGGGTGGGGAAAAACTGTTTTTT

d_gene: -
abundance: -
j_gene: TRBJ2-1
len: 14
v_gene: TRBV19
CDR3aa: CASSMLEGGNYQFF
CDR3nt: TGTGCCAGTAGCATGCTGGAGGGAGGAAATTATCAGTTCTTC

d_gene: -
abundance: many
j_gene: TRBJ2-7
len: 14
v_gene: TRBV27
CDR3aa: CASSLYGGSYEQYF
CDR3nt: TGTGCCAGCAGTTTATACGGTGGCTCCTACGAGCAGTACTTC

d_gene: TRBD2
abundance: -
j_gene: TRBJ2-1
len: 11
v_gene: TRBV7-3
CDR3aa: CASSERGEQFF
CDR3nt: TGTGCCAGCAGCGAGCGGGGTGAGCAGTTCTTC

d_gene: -
abundance: many
j_gene: TRBJ2-7
len: 12
v_gene: TRBV6-2/TRBV6-3
CDR3aa: CASSWLSGEQYF
CDR3nt: TGTGCCAGCAGTTGGTTATCCGGCGAGCAGTACTTC

d_gene: TRBD1
abundance: many
j_gene: TRBJ1-2
len: 17
v_gene: TRBV28
CDR3aa: CASSLSGTGWVLGGYTF
CDR3nt: TGTGCCAGCAGTTTGTCCGGGACAGGTTGGGTTCTGGGTGGCTACACCTTC

d_gene: -
abundance: many
j_gene: TRBJ2-2
len: 13
v_gene: TRBV5-1
CDR3aa: CASSLQDTGELFF
CDR3nt: TGCGCCAGCAGCTTGCAGGACACCGGGGAGCTGTTTTTT

d_gene: -
abundance: many
j_gene: TRBJ2-3
len: 14
v_gene: TRBV19
CDR3aa: CASSIDHSTDTQYF
CDR3nt: TGTGCCAGTAGTATAGACCATAGCACAGATACGCAGTATTTT

d_gene: -
abundance: -
j_gene: TRBJ1-5
len: 16
v_gene: TRBV6-2/TRBV6-3
CDR3aa: CTSSYNSAGSNQPQHF
CDR3nt: TGTACCAGCAGTTACAATTCAGCAGGGTCCAATCAGCCCCAGCATTTT

d_gene: TRBD1
abundance: many
j_gene: TRBJ1-5
len: 13
v_gene: TRBV29-1
CDR3aa: CSAATGRNQPQHF
CDR3nt: TGCAGCGCAGCGACAGGGCGCAATCAGCCCCAGCATTTT

d_gene: -
abundance: -
j_gene: TRBJ1-2
len: 12
v_gene: TRBV12-3/TRBV12-4
CDR3aa: CASSLNNYGYTF
CDR3nt: TGTGCCAGCAGTTTGAATAACTATGGCTACACCTTC

d_gene: -
abundance: many
j_gene: TRBJ1-6
len: 13
v_gene: TRBV6-1
CDR3aa: CASLTAQNSPLHF
CDR3nt: TGTGCCAGCTTGACAGCCCAAAATTCACCCCTCCACTTT

d_gene: TRBD1
abundance: many
j_gene: TRBJ2-7
len: 13
v_gene: TRBV27
CDR3aa: CASSWTGGNEQYF
CDR3nt: TGTGCCAGCAGTTGGACAGGGGGTAACGAGCAGTACTTC